These T cell receptor beta chains were read from a single sample in a study of blood T cells in healthy people across ages. TCRdb independently ran MiXCR on the 5' RACE reads; one entry per CDR3 protein. The table includes about 1.5 million distinct CDR3 sequences, roughly 43% detected once. Source material: blood. These receptors were collected from a woman aged 18-29 years in good health. The CDR3 runs from the conserved cysteine through the conserved F or W. A D gene is named only where the DNA matches it firmly. Part of the rows lack a size; the others show once, few, many or a class for expanded clones.

d_gene	v_gene	abundance	j_gene	CDR3aa	CDR3nt
-	TRBV25-1	few	TRBJ1-5	CASSGRINQPQHF	TGTGCCAGCAGTGGGCGGATCAATCAGCCCCAGCATTTT
-	TRBV7-9	-	TRBJ1-1	CASSFNGGNTEAFF	TGTGCCAGCAGCTTCAACGGGGGGAACACTGAAGCTTTCTTT
TRBD1	TRBV7-9	-	TRBJ2-5	CASSYTTGGGETQYF	TGTGCCAGCAGCTATACGACAGGGGGGGGAGAGACCCAGTACTTC
TRBD2	TRBV12-3/TRBV12-4	-	TRBJ2-5	CASSTLRRGLAAQETQYF	TGTGCCAGCAGCACTTTGAGGCGGGGACTAGCGGCCCAAGAGACCCAGTACTTC
-	TRBV6-2/TRBV6-3	-	TRBJ2-7	CASWSGYEQYF	TGTGCCAGCTGGTCAGGCTACGAGCAGTACTTC
-	TRBV27	-	TRBJ1-6	CASRKLDSPLHF	TGTGCCAGCAGAAAACTGGATTCACCCCTCCACTTT
-	TRBV5-5	many	TRBJ2-5	CASSFPGEETQYF	TGTGCCAGCAGCTTTCCAGGGGAGGAGACCCAGTACTTC
TRBD1	TRBV29-1	-	TRBJ2-1	CSTRDRAWDEQFF	TGCAGCACCCGGGACAGGGCTTGGGATGAGCAGTTCTTC
-	TRBV15	-	TRBJ1-1	CATSRDGFVEAFF	TGTGCCACCAGCAGAGATGGGTTTGTTGAAGCTTTCTTT
TRBD1	TRBV7-2	-	TRBJ1-4	CASSYPEGTGASKLFF	TGTGCCAGCAGCTACCCGGAGGGGACAGGAGCGAGTAAACTGTTTTTT
-	TRBV5-1	-	TRBJ1-1	CASSFRTGWMNTEAFF	TGCGCCAGCAGCTTTAGAACAGGGTGGATGAACACTGAAGCTTTCTTT
-	TRBV20-1	-	TRBJ2-7	CSARTDSTYEQYF	TGCAGTGCGCGTACGGACAGTACCTACGAGCAGTACTTC